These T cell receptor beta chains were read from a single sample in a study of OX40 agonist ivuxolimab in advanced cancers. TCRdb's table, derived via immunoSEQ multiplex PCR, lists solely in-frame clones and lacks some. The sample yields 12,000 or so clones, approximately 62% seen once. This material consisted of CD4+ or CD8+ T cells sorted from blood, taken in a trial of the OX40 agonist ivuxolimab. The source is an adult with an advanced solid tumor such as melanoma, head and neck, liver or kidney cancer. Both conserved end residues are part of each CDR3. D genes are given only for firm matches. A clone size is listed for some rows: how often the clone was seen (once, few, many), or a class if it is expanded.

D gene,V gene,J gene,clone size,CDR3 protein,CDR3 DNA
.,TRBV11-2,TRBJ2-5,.,CASSLPRLRGQETQYF,TGTGCCAGCAGCTTACCCCGACTTCGAGGACAAGAGACCCAGTACTTC
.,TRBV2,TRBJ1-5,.,CASSDGDSNQPQHF,TGTGCCAGCAGTGATGGGGACAGCAATCAGCCCCAGCATTTT
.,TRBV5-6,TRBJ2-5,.,CASSLVGETQYF,TGTGCCAGCAGCTTGGTAGGGGAGACCCAGTACTTC
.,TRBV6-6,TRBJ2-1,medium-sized,CASSHNQRNEQFF,TGTGCCAGCAGTCACAACCAGAGGAATGAGCAGTTCTTC
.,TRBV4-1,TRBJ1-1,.,CASSQDYGGANTEAFF,TGCGCCAGCAGCCAAGATTACGGAGGGGCGAACACTGAAGCTTTCTTT
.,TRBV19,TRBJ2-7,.,CASSISTDSYYEQYF,TGTGCCAGTAGTATCAGTACGGACAGCTACTACGAGCAGTACTTC
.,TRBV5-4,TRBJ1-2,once,CASSLGRVEGYTF,TGTGCCAGCAGCTTGGGTCGGGTGGAAGGCTACACCTTC
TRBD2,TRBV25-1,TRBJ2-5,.,CASTIGGEETQYF,TGTGCCAGCACCATTGGGGGGGAAGAGACCCAGTACTTC
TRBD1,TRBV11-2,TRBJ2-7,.,CASSHQAGGAYEQYF,TGTGCCAGCAGTCACCAGGCAGGGGGAGCCTACGAGCAGTACTTC
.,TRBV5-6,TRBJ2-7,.,CASSFLANEQYF,TGTGCCAGCAGCTTCCTAGCGAACGAGCAGTACTTC
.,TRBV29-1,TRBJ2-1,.,CSVEDGGEDEQFF,TGCAGCGTTGAAGATGGTGGGGAGGATGAGCAGTTCTTC
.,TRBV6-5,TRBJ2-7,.,CASSYSSGTEQYF,TGTGCCAGCAGTTACTCGAGTGGCACCGAGCAGTACTTC
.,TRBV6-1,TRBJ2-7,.,CASSFEGVEQYF,TGTGCCAGCAGTTTTGAAGGAGTCGAGCAGTACTTC
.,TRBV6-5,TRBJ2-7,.,CASSPGPGEQYF,TGTGCCAGCAGTCCGGGACCCGGCGAGCAGTACTTC
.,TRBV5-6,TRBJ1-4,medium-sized,CASSYQTAPGEKLFF,TGTGCCAGCAGCTACCAGACCGCCCCGGGTGAAAAACTGTTTTTT
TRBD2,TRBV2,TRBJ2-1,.,CASGGDFNEQFF,TGTGCCAGCGGGGGGGACTTCAATGAGCAGTTCTTC
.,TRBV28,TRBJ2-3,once,CASSSPSSDTQYF,TGTGCCAGCAGTTCCCCCTCGTCAGATACGCAGTATTTT
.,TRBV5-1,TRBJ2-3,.,CASGLRADTQYF,TGCGCCAGCGGACTGCGCGCAGATACGCAGTATTTT
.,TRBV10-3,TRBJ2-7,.,CAIAPGAYEQYF,TGTGCCATCGCCCCGGGGGCCTACGAGCAGTACTTC
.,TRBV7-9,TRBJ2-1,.,CASSLAYAGNEQFF,TGTGCCAGCAGCTTAGCGTACGCGGGGAATGAGCAGTTCTTC
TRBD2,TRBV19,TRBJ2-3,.,CASSWASGLSTDTQYF,TGTGCCAGTAGCTGGGCTAGCGGCTTAAGCACAGATACGCAGTATTTT
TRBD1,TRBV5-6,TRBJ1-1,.,CASGDRGSVDTEAFF,TGTGCCAGCGGGGACAGGGGAAGTGTGGACACTGAAGCTTTCTTT
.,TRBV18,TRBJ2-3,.,CASSPPMGALTDTQYF,TGTGCCAGCTCACCACCGATGGGGGCTCTCACAGATACGCAGTATTTT
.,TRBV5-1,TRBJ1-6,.,CASSFGQSYNSPLHF,TGCGCCAGCAGCTTTGGACAGTCGTATAATTCACCCCTCCACTTT
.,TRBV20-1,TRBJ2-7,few,CSAPDTYEQYF,TGCAGTGCTCCGGATACCTACGAGCAGTACTTC
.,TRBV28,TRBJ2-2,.,CASRNIGRTGELFF,TGTGCCAGCAGGAACATAGGGAGGACCGGGGAGCTGTTTTTT